This T cell receptor beta chain emerged from a study of blood T cell repertoires in COVID-19. This table comes from immunoSEQ multiplex PCR, and its TCRdb copy is limited to in-frame clones, with some not included. This sample has about 400,000 clones, with over 75% found just once. Germline V gives CDR1 WSHSY, CDR2 SAAADI. CDR3 length equals 14 residues. V was pared by 10 bases and J by 1 base, with 15 bases between. The J gene is TRBJ2-3, the V gene TRBV10-2; possibly TRBD2 for D (6 bases). The receptor was derived from a woman aged 40-49 years with acute COVID-19. The specimen sequenced was PBMCs or T cells enriched from blood (not recorded which). CDR3 in DNA: TGCGCCACCTCTCAGACTAGGGGCACAGATACGCAGTATTTT. Translation gives CATSQTRGTDTQYF.